What follows are 19 T cell receptor beta chains derived from one specimen sequenced in a study of radiotherapy plus CTLA-4 blockade in lung cancer. TCRdb's copy holds only in-frame clones and misses some; the assay was immunoSEQ multiplex PCR. The sample lists some 64,000 clones, 70% to 80% occurring once. The material sequenced was peripheral blood, taken from a patient treated with radiotherapy plus ipilimumab. Every receptor here comes from a human donor with non-small cell lung cancer whose response to radiotherapy plus ipilimumab could not be evaluated. Some clones in this sample may be carry-over from other donors' samples.

This chain joins TRBV10-1 and TRBJ2-1, with 9 bases aligning to TRBD1. The V and J ends lost 7 bases and 7 bases, in that order; junction bases with no gene match: 11. The CDR3 loop spans 15 amino acids. Germline lookup yields CDR1 WNHNN and CDR2 SYGVQD (reference sequence). The CDR3 DNA reads TGCGCCAGCAAAGGGGGACAGGGATGTGAAAATGAGCAGTTCTTC. Residues: CASKGGQGCENEQFF.

The rearrangement joins TRBV5-6 to TRBJ2-1; 9 bases agree with TRBD2. The germline V gene encodes CDR1 SGHDT and CDR2 YYEEEE. V was pared by 4 bases and J by 4 bases, with 6 bases of the junction left unmatched. This CDR3 comprises 15 residues. The CDR3 sequence: CASSTAGGFYNEQFF. Written as DNA, the CDR3 is TGTGCCAGCAGCACAGCGGGGGGCTTTTACAATGAGCAGTTCTTC. The entire variable domain, with the rest obtained from reference TRBV5-6 and TRBJ2-1, is as follows: DAGVTQSPTHLIKTRGQQVTLRCSPKSGHDTVSWYQQALGQGPQFIFQYYEEEERQRGNFPDRFSGHQFPNYSSELNVNALLLGDSALYLCASSTAGGFYNEQFFGPGTRLTVL.

As regards this clone: This same CDR3 is encoded by further DNA sequences in the sample. The rearrangement links TRBV5-1 to TRBJ2-3; D is unresolved. The V end was cut by 2 bases, the J end by 2 bases, with 3 bases between. Germline V CDR1 and CDR2: SGHRS, YFSETQ. CDR3 length equals 12 residues. DNA for the CDR3: TGCGCCAGCAGCTTTCTCACAGATACGCAGTATTTT. Translating it yields CASSFLTDTQYF.

The chain recombines TRBV7-2 with TRBJ2-3; 7 bases are a match to TRBD2. The J segment lost 5 bases and the V segment lost 3 bases, leaving 5 bases of the junction unmatched. The CDR3 is 14 amino acids. Per the germline V gene, CDR1 is SGHTA and CDR2 is FQGNSA. CDR3 amino acids: CASSFGGGIDTQYF. Written as DNA, the CDR3 is TGTGCCAGCAGCTTTGGGGGGGGTATAGATACGCAGTATTTT.

J is TRBJ2-2 and V is TRBV2; 7 nucleotides match TRBD2. The V and J ends lost 10 bases and 6 bases, in that order; junction bases with no gene match: 8. The length of the CDR3 is 13 residues. Germline V gives CDR1 SNHLY, CDR2 FYNNEI. The CDR3 bases are TGTGCCACCAGGGAGGGCCTCGCCGGGGAGCTGTTTTTT. Amino acids: CATREGLAGELFF.

Here the CDR3 reads CASAGHMANYGYTF. In nucleotides, the CDR3 is TGCGCCAGCGCAGGGCATATGGCTAACTATGGCTACACCTTC. This sequence joins TRBV5-1 and TRBJ1-2, with D perhaps TRBD1 (5 bases). Per the germline V gene, CDR1 is SGHRS and CDR2 is YFSETQ. V gave up 7 bases and J gave up 0 bases, with 13 bases separating them. The CDR3 runs 14 residues.

Regarding this clone: Germline is not matched at one junction end, which may reflect a read error. The same CDR3 can be traced to other DNA sequences in this sample. V is TRBV29-1 and J is TRBJ2-3, with TRBD1 identical over 7 bases. Per germline, CDR1 SQVTM and CDR2 ANQGSEA. The CDR3 contains 17 residues. The CDR3 protein is CSVGGRGGTTGTDTQYF. CDR3 coding DNA: TGTAGCGTTGGGGGTCGAGGGGGCACTACCGGCACAGATACGCAGTATTTT.

This clone was seen a few times. The chain has TRBV4-3 and TRBJ1-1; 8 bases match TRBD1. From germline, CDR1 is LGHNA and CDR2 YSLEER. The V segment lost 3 bases and the J segment 0 bases; nucleotides outside the gene matches: 6. The CDR3 extends over 16 amino acids. The CDR3 loop reads CASSHQGASLNTEAFF. The DNA of the CDR3 is TGCGCCAGCAGCCACCAGGGGGCCAGTTTGAACACTGAAGCTTTCTTT.

J is TRBJ1-5 and V is TRBV10-3; TRBD1 agrees at 10 bases. CDR1 and CDR2 (germline): ENHRY, SYGVKD. The CDR3 contains 14 residues. J was trimmed by 6 bases and V by 6 bases; bases with no gene match: 5. The CDR3 DNA is TGTGCCATCAGAGGGACAGGGGCAGGTCAGCCCCAGCATTTT. This translates into CAIRGTGAGQPQHF.

CDR3 amino acids: CASSPTSGAVDTQYF. The CDR3 region has the DNA TGCGCCAGCAGCCCGACTAGCGGGGCGGTAGATACGCAGTATTTT. This chain connects TRBV5-1 to TRBJ2-3, with 11 bases aligning to TRBD2. Germline loops: CDR1 SGHRS, CDR2 YFSETQ. V gave up 4 bases and J gave up 5 bases; unmatched junction bases: 6. This CDR3 is 15 amino acids long.

This chain uses TRBV5-1 with TRBJ2-3; the D gene is possibly TRBD2 (5 bases). V lost 5 bases, J lost 0 bases, and 13 bases lay in between. Germline V lookup: CDR1 SGHRS, CDR2 YFSETQ. The CDR3 sequence is 15 residues long. The CDR3 loop is CASREGRTSTDTQYF. The CDR3 coding sequence is TGCGCCAGCAGAGAAGGGCGGACTAGCACAGATACGCAGTATTTT.

This chain links TRBV9 with TRBJ1-1, with D hard to call. V was shortened by 0 bases and J by 5 bases, with 11 bases between the two germline ends. The CDR3 runs to 14 residues. Per the germline V gene, CDR1 is SGDLS and CDR2 is YYNGEE. CDR3 region: CASSVAQERTEAFF. The CDR3 region has the DNA TGTGCCAGCAGCGTAGCGCAAGAGAGGACTGAAGCTTTCTTT. The full variable domain, in which reference TRBV9 and TRBJ1-1 provide the parts outside the CDR3, is DSGVTQTPKHLITATGQRVTLRCSPRSGDLSVYWYQQSLDQGLQFLIQYYNGEERAKGNILERFSAQQFPDLHSELNLSSLELGDSALYFCASSVAQERTEAFFGQGTRLTVV.

J is TRBJ2-7 and V is TRBV27; TRBD1 matches 10 bases. Per germline, CDR1 MNHEY and CDR2 SMNVEV (reference sequence). The CDR3 covers 17 residues. Trimming at V came to 0 bases and at J to 2 bases, leaving 7 bases not matched to a gene. CDR3 protein: CASSLSGRGQGPYEQYF. The CDR3 DNA is TGTGCCAGCAGTTTATCAGGAAGGGGACAGGGGCCCTACGAGCAGTACTTC.

The V and J genes are TRBV6-5 and TRBJ1-2; D not resolved. Trimming removed 4 bases at V and 3 bases at J, with 9 bases between. This CDR3 has 13 amino acids. Germline V lookup: CDR1 MNHEY, CDR2 SVGAGI. The CDR3 protein is CASSFFTDYGYTF. The CDR3 bases are TGTGCCAGCAGTTTCTTCACGGACTATGGCTACACCTTC.

This clone was seen more than once but under ten times. The genes are TRBV6-5 and TRBJ2-7, with a weak D call TRBD2 (6 bases). V dropped 0 bases and J dropped 2 bases, with 14 bases sitting between them. This CDR3 has 16 residues. CDR1 is MNHEY and CDR2 is SVGAGI in the germline V gene. The chain's CDR3 is CASSYSGGARPYEQYF. The DNA of the CDR3 is TGTGCCAGCAGTTACTCTGGCGGGGCGCGCCCCTACGAGCAGTACTTC.

The chain links TRBV7-2 to TRBJ2-1; D gene unclear. CDR3 length: 14 residues. Trimming removed 5 bases from V and 1 base from J, with 9 bases in between. Germline assignment: CDR1 SGHTA and CDR2 FQGNSA. CDR3 sequence (DNA): TGTGCCAGCAGCCCGGCGAGGTCCTACAATGAGCAGTTCTTC. Amino acids: CASSPARSYNEQFF. Full variable domain (missing parts from reference TRBV7-2 and TRBJ2-1): GAGVSQSPSNKVTEKGKDVELRCDPISGHTALYWYRQSLGQGLEFLIYFQGNSAPDKSGLPSDRFSAERTGGSVSTLTIQRTQQEDSAVYLCASSPARSYNEQFFGPGTRLTVL.

This chain connects TRBV15 to TRBJ1-4; possible D gene TRBD1, 5 bases. Trimming shortened V by 3 bases and J by 0 bases, and 8 bases separated the two germline ends. The germline gives CDR1 LNHNV, CDR2 YYDKDF (reference sequence). There are 15 residues in the CDR3. CDR3 in DNA: TGTGCCACCAGCAGGGACATCACAACTAATGAAAAACTGTTTTTT. This codes for CATSRDITTNEKLFF.

V usage is TRBV7-6 and J usage is TRBJ2-5; 7 positions agree with TRBD1. The CDR3 is 15 amino acids. The V gene's germline CDR1 is SGHVS and CDR2 FNYEAQ. With 1 base clipped from V and 4 bases from J, the junction kept 6 bases outside the gene matches. CDR3 nucleotide sequence: TGTGCCAGCAGCTTAGGGGCCACAGGGGCAGAGACCCAGTACTTC. This sequence encodes CASSLGATGAETQYF.

A few counts support this clone. The chain employs TRBV6-5 and TRBJ1-6; 7 positions agree with TRBD1. The CDR3 has 14 residues. V trimming: 2 bases; J trimming: 6 bases; junction bases outside the gene matches: 1. Germline CDR1 and CDR2: MNHEY and SVGAGI. Written as DNA, the CDR3 is TGTGCCAGCAGTTACGACAGGGCTAATTCACCCCTCCACTTT. Translated, it gives CASSYDRANSPLHF.